The table lists the clone carrying this TCR beta chain with a count of one. Its antigen is unidentified. The data were obtained in a study of cytomegalovirus exposure and HLA in healthy donors. Use of 60 Vbeta and 13 Jbeta primers characterized the PCR. Generated by immunoSEQ multiplex PCR, the TCRdb table keeps only in-frame clones and is missing some. This table holds about 140,000 clones, about 76% found once. General study points: A later analysis associated some 16,000 TCR beta sequences with HLA alleles at a 0.05 false discovery rate.

V was clipped by 4 bases and J by 4 bases; unmatched bases: 8. CDR1 and CDR2 from the germline V gene are SGDLS and YYNGEE. CDR3 size: 16 residues. The chain uses TRBV9 and TRBJ2-2; TRBD1 agrees at 9 bases. Sequencing was carried out using PBMCs. This TCR came from a man aged 18 to 29 in good health and CMV-seronegative. The CDR3 nucleotides are TGTGCCAGCAGCCCTCGGGACAGGGATTTCACCGGGGAGCTGTTTTTT. It yields the protein CASSPRDRDFTGELFF.